This T cell receptor beta chain originates from a study of blood T cell repertoires in COVID-19. About the research overall: Specimens from acute and convalescent COVID-19 originated in the United States, Italy and Spain. T cells, B-cell-depleted T cells, or PBMCs provided the cDNA or gDNA that served as material.

Enrolment of Seattle patients took place during active infection, and they were followed longitudinally. CDR1 is MNHEY and CDR2 is SVGAGI in the germline V gene. Trimming cost V 6 bases and J 5 bases; bases outside gene matches: 6. The CDR3 extends over 14 amino acids. In the original processing: Amplified reference gene primers provided the basis for estimating nucleated cell counts. Only in-frame clones appear in the TCRdb table, and some are missing; sequencing was by immunoSEQ multiplex PCR. V, J and clone size were drawn from that table, and D and trimming were deduced from the DNA. This sample has roughly 160,000 clones, with roughly 84% found just once.

The chain combines TRBV6-5 with TRBJ1-2, with 10 positions matching TRBD1. The TCR originated in a man of 80 years or more with COVID-19, enrolled during active disease. Sequencing was performed on peripheral blood. The CDR3 reads CASRTDRGGYGYTF. CDR3 DNA sequence: TGTGCCAGCAGGACGGACAGGGGGGGTTATGGCTACACCTTC.